A single T cell receptor beta chain is shown here with its context. This record comes from a study of cytotoxic CD8 clonotypes in ibrutinib-treated CLL. TCRdb's copy holds only in-frame clones and misses some; the assay was immunoSEQ multiplex PCR. In the table there are roughly 200,000 clones, roughly 77% of which are singletons. The CDR3 runs 16 residues. From germline, CDR1 is MNHEY and CDR2 SMNVEV (reference sequence). The germline V and J ends were trimmed by 4 bases and 7 bases, with 21 bases remaining between them. The sample was PBMCs, taken after 12 months of ibrutinib treatment. This TCR was sampled from a human donor with chronic lymphocytic leukemia. The V gene is TRBV27, the J gene TRBJ2-3; D is possibly TRBD2 (6 bases). The CDR3 here is CASSSGLIGLSNTQYF. DNA of the CDR3: TGTGCCAGCAGTTCGGGACTGATAGGATTATCAAATACGCAGTATTTT.